Included here is one T cell receptor beta chain sequence, with context. The entry originates in a study of shared clonotypes between healthy human individuals. Produced via immunoSEQ multiplex PCR; TCRdb's table is partial and in-frame only. The repertoire has about 2.4 million clones, 90% to 95% of them found once; the top ten carry about 0.38%. The sequencing input was naive CD4+ T cells from PBMCs. Subset reported: CD45RA+ positively selected. This receptor was obtained from a young man in good health. Some clones in this sample may be carry-over from other donors' samples.

CDR3 nucleotides: TGTGCCAGCAGCGTCGACGGAGCGAACACTGAAGCTTTCTTT. Translating it yields CASSVDGANTEAFF. The chain carries TRBV9 and TRBJ1-1; unclear D gene. The V and J ends lost 2 bases and 1 base respectively, with 9 bases between them. The CDR3 length is 14 residues. Germline V lookup: CDR1 SGDLS, CDR2 YYNGEE. Drawing the rest from reference TRBV9 and TRBJ1-1, the complete variable domain is DSGVTQTPKHLITATGQRVTLRCSPRSGDLSVYWYQQSLDQGLQFLIQYYNGEERAKGNILERFSAQQFPDLHSELNLSSLELGDSALYFCASSVDGANTEAFFGQGTRLTVV.